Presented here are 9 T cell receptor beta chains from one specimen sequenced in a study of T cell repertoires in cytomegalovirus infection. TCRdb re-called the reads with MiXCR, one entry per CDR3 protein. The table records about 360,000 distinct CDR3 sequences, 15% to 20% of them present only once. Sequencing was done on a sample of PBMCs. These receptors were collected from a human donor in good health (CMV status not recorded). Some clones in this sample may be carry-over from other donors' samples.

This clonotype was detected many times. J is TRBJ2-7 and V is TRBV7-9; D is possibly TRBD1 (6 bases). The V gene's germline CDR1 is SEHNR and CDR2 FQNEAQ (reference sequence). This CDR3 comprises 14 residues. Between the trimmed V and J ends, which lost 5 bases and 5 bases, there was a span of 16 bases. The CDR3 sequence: CASSRRQAMDEQYF. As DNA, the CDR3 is TGTGCCAGCAGCCGGAGACAGGCGATGGACGAGCAGTACTTC.

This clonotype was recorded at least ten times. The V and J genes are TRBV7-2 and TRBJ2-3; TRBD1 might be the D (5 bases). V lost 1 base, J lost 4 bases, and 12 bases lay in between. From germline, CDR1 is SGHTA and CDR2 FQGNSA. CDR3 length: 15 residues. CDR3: CASSLGFRVADTQYF. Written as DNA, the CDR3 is TGTGCCAGCAGCTTAGGGTTCAGGGTGGCAGATACGCAGTATTTT.

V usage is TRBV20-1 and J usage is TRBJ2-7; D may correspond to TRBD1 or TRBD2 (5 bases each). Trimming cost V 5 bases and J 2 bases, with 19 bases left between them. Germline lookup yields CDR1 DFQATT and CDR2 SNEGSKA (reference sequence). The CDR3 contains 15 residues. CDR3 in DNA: TGCAGTGCTGGGGTGGGGGTCGACCTTCCCTACGAGCAGTACTTC. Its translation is CSAGVGVDLPYEQYF.

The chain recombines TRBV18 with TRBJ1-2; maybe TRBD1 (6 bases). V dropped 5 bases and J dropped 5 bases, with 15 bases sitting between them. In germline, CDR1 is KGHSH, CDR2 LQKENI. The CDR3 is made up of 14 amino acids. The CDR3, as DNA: TGTGCCAGCTCATCACAGGGCAATTCTTATGGCTACACCTTC. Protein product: CASSSQGNSYGYTF.

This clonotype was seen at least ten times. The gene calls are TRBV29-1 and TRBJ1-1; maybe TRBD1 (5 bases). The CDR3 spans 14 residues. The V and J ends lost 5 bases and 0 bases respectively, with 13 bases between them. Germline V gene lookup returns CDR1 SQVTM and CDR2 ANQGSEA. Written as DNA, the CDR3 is TGCAGCGTTCTTCTCGCCAGGGTGAACACTGAAGCTTTCTTT. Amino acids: CSVLLARVNTEAFF.

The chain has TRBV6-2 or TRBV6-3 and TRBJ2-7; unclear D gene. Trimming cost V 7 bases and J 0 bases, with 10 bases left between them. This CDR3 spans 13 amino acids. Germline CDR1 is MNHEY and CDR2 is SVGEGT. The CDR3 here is CASMGWSSYEQYF. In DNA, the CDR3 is TGTGCCAGCATGGGATGGTCCTCCTACGAGCAGTACTTC.

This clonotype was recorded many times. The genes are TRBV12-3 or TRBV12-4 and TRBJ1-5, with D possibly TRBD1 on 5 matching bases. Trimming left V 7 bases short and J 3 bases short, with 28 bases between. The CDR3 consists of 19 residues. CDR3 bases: TGTGCCAGCACTCTAACCCGAACCCTGGGGCGCGGGGCCAATCAGCCCCAGCATTTT. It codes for CASTLTRTLGRGANQPQHF.

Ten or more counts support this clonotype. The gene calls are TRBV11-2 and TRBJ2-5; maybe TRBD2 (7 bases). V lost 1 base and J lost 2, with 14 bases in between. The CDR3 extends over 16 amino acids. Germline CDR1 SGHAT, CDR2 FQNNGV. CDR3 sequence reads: CASSLVAGRGQETQYF. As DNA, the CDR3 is TGTGCCAGCAGCTTAGTCGCAGGGAGGGGGCAAGAGACCCAGTACTTC.

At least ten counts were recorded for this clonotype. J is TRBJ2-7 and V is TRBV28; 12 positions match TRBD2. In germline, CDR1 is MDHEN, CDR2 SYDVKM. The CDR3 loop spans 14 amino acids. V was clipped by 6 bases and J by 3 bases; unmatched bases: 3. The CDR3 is CASRLAGGNYEQYF. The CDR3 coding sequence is TGTGCCAGCAGACTAGCGGGAGGCAACTACGAGCAGTACTTC. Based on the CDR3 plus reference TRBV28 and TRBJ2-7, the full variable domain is DVKVTQSSRYLVKRTGEKVFLECVQDMDHENMFWYRQDPGLGLRLIYFSYDVKMKEKGDIPEGYSVSREKKERFSLILESASTNQTSMYLCASRLAGGNYEQYFGPGTRLTVT.